This is a list of T cell receptor beta chains from one sample in a study of shared clonotypes between healthy human individuals. TCRdb's copy holds only in-frame clones and misses some; the assay was immunoSEQ multiplex PCR. Of 150,000 to 200,000 clones in the sample, 90% to 95% are singletons; the top ten hold around 0.067%. Sequenced input: naive CD4+ T cells sorted from blood. Every receptor here comes from a woman between 25 and 40 years old in good health. CDR3s include the opening cysteine and the closing phenylalanine or tryptophan. A D gene is named only where the DNA matches it firmly. Size is stated for part of the rows, as once, few or many counts, or as a class when the clone is expanded.

size	D	V	J	CDR3	DNA
NA	TRBD1	TRBV2	TRBJ1-4	CASSDLAVGQGYEKLFF	TGTGCCAGCAGTGATCTGGCGGTAGGACAGGGGTATGAAAAACTGTTTTTT
NA	TRBD2	TRBV19	TRBJ2-2	CASSIYPSGSFNTGELFF	TGTGCCAGTAGTATATACCCTAGCGGGAGTTTTAACACCGGGGAGCTGTTTTTT
NA	TRBD1	TRBV4-1	TRBJ2-2	CASSQRQGRGSTGELFF	TGCGCCAGCAGCCAGAGACAGGGGCGAGGTAGCACCGGGGAGCTGTTTTTT
few	NA	TRBV10-3	TRBJ2-7	CAIVDEQYF	TGTGCCATCGTGGACGAGCAGTACTTC
NA	TRBD1	TRBV7-2	TRBJ1-1	CASRLRTGGTEAFF	TGTGCCAGCAGATTAAGGACAGGGGGCACTGAAGCTTTCTTT
NA	NA	TRBV11-2	TRBJ2-7	CASSPKNGPYEQYF	TGTGCCAGCAGCCCAAAAAATGGGCCCTACGAGCAGTACTTC
NA	TRBD1	TRBV19	TRBJ2-3	CASKSRQGLDTQYF	TGTGCCAGTAAATCAAGACAGGGATTGGATACGCAGTATTTT
NA	TRBD1	TRBV15	TRBJ2-7	CATSSLGTGNYEQYF	TGTGCCACCAGCAGTCTCGGGACAGGGAACTACGAGCAGTACTTC
NA	NA	TRBV14	TRBJ2-6	CASYRDTGANVLTF	TGTGCCAGCTACAGGGATACTGGGGCCAACGTCCTGACTTTC
NA	NA	TRBV2	TRBJ2-7	CASRDGASYEQYF	TGTGCCAGCAGGGACGGAGCGAGCTACGAGCAGTACTTC
NA	NA	TRBV4-3	TRBJ1-5	CASSQSDTYSNQPQHF	TGCGCCAGCAGCCAATCCGACACGTATAGCAATCAGCCCCAGCATTTT
NA	NA	TRBV19	TRBJ1-5	CASSIGAGGNQPQHF	TGTGCCAGTAGTATAGGCGCAGGGGGCAATCAGCCCCAGCATTTT
once	NA	TRBV28	TRBJ1-6	CASLGVPPDRNSPLHF	TGTGCCAGCTTGGGGGTCCCTCCCGATCGGAATTCACCCCTCCACTTT
NA	NA	TRBV27	TRBJ2-7	CASSTPGLSNYEQYF	TGTGCCAGCAGTACGCCGGGACTTTCAAACTACGAGCAGTACTTC
NA	NA	TRBV18	TRBJ1-5	CASSQNRGDGNQPQHF	TGTGCCAGCTCACAAAACCGGGGGGACGGCAATCAGCCCCAGCATTTT
few	NA	TRBV6-1	TRBJ1-5	CASSDHSGNQPQHF	TGTGCCAGCAGTGATCACAGTGGCAATCAGCCCCAGCATTTT
NA	NA	TRBV18	TRBJ2-5	CASSLRDNEETQYF	TGTGCCAGCTCACTCCGGGACAACGAAGAGACCCAGTACTTC
NA	TRBD1	TRBV25-1	TRBJ2-7	CASSFSGTGFQYF	TGTGCCAGCAGTTTCTCCGGGACAGGGTTCCAGTACTTC
NA	NA	TRBV29-1	TRBJ2-5	CSASRGWEETQYF	TGCAGCGCCAGTAGGGGTTGGGAAGAGACCCAGTACTTC
NA	NA	TRBV11-2	TRBJ2-7	CASSSSYEQYF	TGTGCCAGCAGTTCCTCCTACGAGCAGTACTTC
NA	TRBD2	TRBV11-3	TRBJ2-7	CASSPSGRTWEQYF	TGTGCCAGCAGCCCTAGCGGGAGGACGTGGGAGCAGTACTTC
NA	TRBD1	TRBV28	TRBJ2-5	CASSFGTGVSETQYF	TGTGCCAGCAGTTTCGGGACAGGGGTATCAGAGACCCAGTACTTC
NA	NA	TRBV20-1	TRBJ1-1	CSAGGDTEAFF	TGCAGTGCTGGGGGGGACACTGAAGCTTTCTTT
NA	TRBD2	TRBV4-1	TRBJ2-7	CASSQGLGTSGILSYEQYF	TGCGCCAGCAGCCAAGGCTTGGGGACTAGCGGTATTCTCTCCTACGAGCAGTACTTC
NA	NA	TRBV2	TRBJ2-7	CASKTGSAYEQYF	TGTGCCAGCAAAACAGGGAGTGCCTACGAGCAGTACTTC
NA	TRBD1	TRBV7-3	TRBJ2-7	CASNPARTGNHEQYF	TGTGCCAGCAACCCCGCCCGGACAGGGAACCACGAGCAGTACTTC
NA	NA	TRBV7-2	TRBJ2-7	CASSRDSISYEQYF	TGTGCCAGCAGCCGGGACTCCATCTCCTACGAGCAGTACTTC
NA	NA	TRBV15	TRBJ1-4	CATSRKMGGSNEKLFF	TGTGCCACCAGCAGGAAAATGGGGGGCTCGAATGAAAAACTGTTTTTT
NA	TRBD2	TRBV9	TRBJ2-2	CASSHSRTSGRHLTNTGELFF	TGTGCCAGCAGTCATAGTCGGACTAGCGGGAGGCACCTGACGAACACCGGGGAGCTGTTTTTT
NA	TRBD2	TRBV5-6	TRBJ2-7	CASSLERGIEQYF	TGTGCCAGCAGCTTGGAGCGGGGAATCGAGCAGTACTTC
NA	NA	TRBV11-3	TRBJ1-1	CASSQGRTEAFF	TGTGCCAGCAGCCAGGGGCGAACTGAAGCTTTCTTT
NA	NA	TRBV5-6	TRBJ2-7	CASSPFGAYEQYF	TGTGCCAGCAGCCCCTTTGGAGCCTACGAGCAGTACTTC
few	NA	TRBV28	TRBJ2-7	CASSGSYEQYF	TGTGCCAGCAGTGGGTCCTACGAGCAGTACTTC
NA	NA	TRBV6-5	TRBJ2-5	CASSYSGTSSETQYF	TGTGCCAGCAGTTACTCGGGGACATCCTCCGAGACCCAGTACTTC
NA	NA	TRBV4-2	TRBJ2-7	CASSQSRTGGEQYF	TGTGCCAGCAGCCAAAGCAGGACCGGCGGTGAGCAGTACTTC
NA	NA	TRBV6-5	TRBJ2-1	CASSWSSYNEQFF	TGTGCCAGCAGTTGGAGCTCCTACAATGAGCAGTTCTTC
NA	TRBD1	TRBV28	TRBJ1-1	CASSTGAAGNTEAFF	TGTGCCAGCAGTACAGGGGCCGCAGGGAACACTGAAGCTTTCTTT
NA	TRBD2	TRBV29-1	TRBJ2-2	CSVEGRTSGRAGELFF	TGCAGCGTTGAAGGACGGACTAGCGGGAGGGCCGGGGAGCTGTTTTTT
NA	NA	TRBV21-1	TRBJ1-2	CASSKVREGFYTF	TGTGCCAGCAGCAAAGTTCGTGAGGGCTTCTACACCTTC
NA	NA	TRBV28	TRBJ2-7	CASSPPSYEQYF	TGTGCCAGCAGTCCCCCCTCCTACGAGCAGTACTTC
once	NA	TRBV4-1	TRBJ2-7	CASSQIGASYEQYF	TGCGCCAGCAGCCAGATCGGGGCCTCCTACGAGCAGTACTTC
NA	NA	TRBV28	TRBJ2-3	CASRPQGAFTDTQYF	TGTGCCAGCAGGCCACAAGGGGCTTTCACAGATACGCAGTATTTT
NA	NA	TRBV28	TRBJ2-2	CASSFSVNTGELLF	TGTGCCAGCAGTTTCTCCGTGAACACCGGGGAGCTGCTTTTT
NA	NA	TRBV5-1	TRBJ2-6	CASSLARSGANVLTF	TGCGCCAGCAGCTTGGCTCGATCTGGGGCCAACGTCCTGACTTTC